A selection of T cell receptor beta chains follows, all from one sample in a study of OX40 agonist ivuxolimab in advanced cancers. Clones were sequenced by immunoSEQ multiplex PCR, and TCRdb holds only the in-frame ones, with some missing. The table shows about 66,000 clones, with roughly 80% occurring only once. Material: CD4+ or CD8+ T cells sorted from blood, obtained in a trial of the OX40 agonist ivuxolimab. The source is an adult with an advanced solid tumor such as melanoma, head and neck, liver or kidney cancer. Both conserved end residues are part of each CDR3. The D gene is left open where the match is weak. Only some rows state a clone size, as once, few, many or a class for expanded clones.

D gene: .
V gene: TRBV2
clone size: .
J gene: TRBJ1-4
CDR3 protein: CASSVSWQAKEKLFF
CDR3 DNA: TGTGCCAGCAGTGTGTCGTGGCAGGCCAAGGAAAAACTGTTTTTT

D gene: TRBD1
V gene: TRBV2
clone size: .
J gene: TRBJ1-1
CDR3 protein: CASSDRGMNTEAFF
CDR3 DNA: TGTGCCAGCAGCGACAGGGGGATGAACACTGAAGCTTTCTTT

D gene: .
V gene: TRBV7-2
clone size: once
J gene: TRBJ2-1
CDR3 protein: CASSALASEQFF
CDR3 DNA: TGTGCCAGCAGCGCCCTAGCCTCAGAGCAGTTCTTC

D gene: .
V gene: TRBV7-7
clone size: .
J gene: TRBJ2-5
CDR3 protein: CASSLGMGMMETQYF
CDR3 DNA: TGTGCTAGCAGCTTAGGGATGGGGATGATGGAGACCCAGTACTTC

D gene: .
V gene: TRBV5-1
clone size: .
J gene: TRBJ2-7
CDR3 protein: CASSLGSSYEQYF
CDR3 DNA: TGCGCCAGCAGCTTAGGCAGCTCCTACGAGCAGTACTTC

D gene: .
V gene: TRBV9
clone size: .
J gene: TRBJ1-5
CDR3 protein: CASSSSSGRDQPQHF
CDR3 DNA: TGTGCCAGCAGCTCCTCATCTGGTCGGGATCAGCCCCAGCATTTT

D gene: TRBD2
V gene: TRBV19
clone size: .
J gene: TRBJ2-7
CDR3 protein: CASSRTSGGAEAYEQYF
CDR3 DNA: TGTGCCAGTAGTCGTACTAGCGGGGGCGCGGAGGCCTACGAGCAGTACTTC

D gene: .
V gene: TRBV25-1
clone size: .
J gene: TRBJ2-7
CDR3 protein: CATTGDTSSWEQYF
CDR3 DNA: TGTGCCACCACCGGGGACACCTCGTCTTGGGAGCAGTACTTC

D gene: TRBD1
V gene: TRBV7-9
clone size: few
J gene: TRBJ1-2
CDR3 protein: CASSFPTGGRYNYGYTF
CDR3 DNA: TGTGCCAGCAGCTTTCCAACAGGGGGTAGATATAACTATGGCTACACCTTC

D gene: .
V gene: TRBV19
clone size: .
J gene: TRBJ1-2
CDR3 protein: CASKRDLNYGYTF
CDR3 DNA: TGTGCCAGTAAACGGGACCTTAACTATGGCTACACCTTC

D gene: TRBD1
V gene: TRBV12-5
clone size: .
J gene: TRBJ1-3
CDR3 protein: CASAQRGGPGNTIYF
CDR3 DNA: TGTGCTAGTGCCCAGAGAGGGGGCCCCGGAAACACCATATATTTT

D gene: .
V gene: TRBV5-8
clone size: few
J gene: TRBJ1-5
CDR3 protein: CASSLDGRINQPQHF
CDR3 DNA: TGTGCCAGCAGCTTGGATGGGCGGATCAATCAGCCCCAGCATTTT

D gene: .
V gene: TRBV6-5
clone size: .
J gene: TRBJ2-2
CDR3 protein: CASSPAHRNTGELFF
CDR3 DNA: TGTGCCAGCAGTCCCGCCCACCGGAACACCGGGGAGCTGTTTTTT

D gene: .
V gene: TRBV7-6
clone size: .
J gene: TRBJ1-2
CDR3 protein: CASSLSGTDYGYTF
CDR3 DNA: TGTGCCAGCAGCTTATCCGGGACGGACTATGGCTACACCTTC

D gene: .
V gene: TRBV19
clone size: .
J gene: TRBJ1-2
CDR3 protein: CASNPSGQKDYGYTF
CDR3 DNA: TGTGCCAGCAACCCCTCGGGTCAGAAGGACTATGGCTACACCTTC

D gene: .
V gene: TRBV7-8
clone size: .
J gene: TRBJ2-7
CDR3 protein: CASSLSGAYEQYF
CDR3 DNA: TGTGCCAGCAGCTTATCCGGAGCCTACGAGCAGTACTTC

D gene: TRBD2
V gene: TRBV23-1
clone size: .
J gene: TRBJ2-7
CDR3 protein: CASRFGDYYEQYF
CDR3 DNA: TGCGCCAGCAGATTTGGGGACTACTACGAGCAGTACTTC

D gene: .
V gene: TRBV19
clone size: .
J gene: TRBJ1-4
CDR3 protein: CASSIPGVNEKLFF
CDR3 DNA: TGTGCCAGTAGTATACCGGGCGTTAATGAAAAACTGTTTTTT

D gene: .
V gene: TRBV11-3
clone size: .
J gene: TRBJ2-2
CDR3 protein: CASSLAQGSTGELFF
CDR3 DNA: TGTGCCAGCAGCTTAGCGCAGGGATCCACCGGGGAGCTGTTTTTT

D gene: TRBD1
V gene: TRBV6-5
clone size: .
J gene: TRBJ1-5
CDR3 protein: CASSRGQYEPQHF
CDR3 DNA: TGTGCCAGCAGCAGGGGACAGTATGAGCCCCAGCATTTT

D gene: .
V gene: TRBV5-6
clone size: .
J gene: TRBJ2-1
CDR3 protein: CASSLGLYTHGDEQFF
CDR3 DNA: TGTGCCAGCAGCTTGGGGCTCTATACCCACGGGGATGAGCAGTTCTTC

D gene: TRBD1
V gene: TRBV10-3
clone size: .
J gene: TRBJ2-3
CDR3 protein: CAIRPGGPSTDTQYF
CDR3 DNA: TGTGCCATCAGGCCAGGGGGTCCTAGCACAGATACGCAGTATTTT

D gene: TRBD2
V gene: TRBV7-2
clone size: few
J gene: TRBJ2-7
CDR3 protein: CASSLVAAASGGQDKQYF
CDR3 DNA: TGTGCCAGCAGCTTAGTAGCGGCGGCTAGCGGGGGTCAAGATAAGCAGTACTTC

D gene: TRBD2
V gene: TRBV7-8
clone size: .
J gene: TRBJ2-7
CDR3 protein: CASSSGTSGAIYEQYF
CDR3 DNA: TGTGCCAGCAGCTCCGGGACTAGCGGGGCGATCTACGAGCAGTACTTC

D gene: TRBD1
V gene: TRBV6-1
clone size: .
J gene: TRBJ1-2
CDR3 protein: CASRVMQGAYGYTF
CDR3 DNA: TGTGCCAGCAGAGTCATGCAGGGGGCCTATGGCTACACCTTC

D gene: TRBD1
V gene: TRBV28
clone size: .
J gene: TRBJ1-6
CDR3 protein: CASRSADRDRPYRDSPLHF
CDR3 DNA: TGTGCCAGCAGGTCCGCGGACAGGGACCGACCGTATAGGGATTCACCCCTCCACTTT

D gene: .
V gene: TRBV5-6
clone size: .
J gene: TRBJ1-1
CDR3 protein: CASSQGTLNTEAFF
CDR3 DNA: TGTGCCAGCAGCCAGGGGACGCTGAACACTGAAGCTTTCTTT

D gene: TRBD2
V gene: TRBV5-1
clone size: .
J gene: TRBJ2-3
CDR3 protein: CASSLWATSGGSSTDTQYF
CDR3 DNA: TGCGCCAGCAGCTTGTGGGCGACTAGCGGGGGTTCTAGCACAGATACGCAGTATTTT

D gene: .
V gene: TRBV29-1
clone size: .
J gene: TRBJ2-7
CDR3 protein: CSVAAVNEQYF
CDR3 DNA: TGCAGCGTTGCTGCGGTGAACGAGCAGTACTTC

D gene: .
V gene: TRBV5-1
clone size: .
J gene: TRBJ1-4
CDR3 protein: CASSTGPSGANEKLFF
CDR3 DNA: TGCGCCAGCAGCACCGGGCCCTCAGGAGCTAATGAAAAACTGTTTTTT

D gene: TRBD1
V gene: TRBV19
clone size: .
J gene: TRBJ1-3
CDR3 protein: CASSISRQGTAAGNTIYF
CDR3 DNA: TGTGCCAGTAGTATATCCCGACAGGGGACGGCGGCTGGAAACACCATATATTTT